The rows below give T cell receptor beta chains drawn from one sample of a study of blood T cells in healthy people across ages. MiXCR, run by TCRdb on the 5' RACE reads, gives a single entry per CDR3 protein. The sample includes roughly 1,300,000 distinct CDR3 sequences, roughly 64% seen only once; the top ten take 6.5% to 8.5%. The specimen was blood. The receptors derive from a man younger than 35 in good health. The CDR3 runs from the conserved cysteine through the conserved F or W. Fields, in order: clone size, J gene, D gene, V gene, CDR3 DNA, CDR3 protein. D genes are given only for firm matches. Clone size is not always given. Where it is, it says once, few, many or a class for expanded clones.

>.|TRBJ2-1|.|TRBV20-1
TGCAGTGCTAGTCGGGTGGGCTACAATGAGCAGTTCTTC
CSASRVGYNEQFF
>.|TRBJ2-2|TRBD1|TRBV6-5
TGTGCCAGCAGAGACCTCCGAGACAGGGACACCGGGGAGCTGTTTTTT
CASRDLRDRDTGELFF
>.|TRBJ1-2|.|TRBV6-6
TGTGCCAGCAGTTACCCGGGGCGTAATCCTTATGGCTACACCTTC
CASSYPGRNPYGYTF
>.|TRBJ1-1|.|TRBV7-2
TGTGCCAGCAGCTTCGGAAAGGGCACTGAAGCTTTCTTT
CASSFGKGTEAFF
>few|TRBJ1-4|.|TRBV29-1
TGCAGCGCCAGGACAGTTATGAATGAAAAACTGTTTTTT
CSARTVMNEKLFF
>.|TRBJ1-4|.|TRBV12-3/TRBV12-4
TGTGCCAGCAGTTTCGACAGGACAAGGGAAAAACTGTTTTTT
CASSFDRTREKLFF
>.|TRBJ2-5|TRBD1|TRBV5-1
TGCGCCAGCAGCTCATTACAGGGGTACCAAGAGACCCAGTACTTC
CASSSLQGYQETQYF
>few|TRBJ2-7|TRBD2|TRBV10-3
TGTGCCATCAGGCCACTAGCGGGAGGCGACGAGCAGTACTTC
CAIRPLAGGDEQYF
>.|TRBJ1-3|.|TRBV6-2/TRBV6-3
TGTGCCAGCAGGGACACAGCCTCTGGAAACACCATATATTTT
CASRDTASGNTIYF
>.|TRBJ1-6|.|TRBV5-1
TGCGCCAGCAGCTTGGATGCGACAGATGATTCACCCCTCCACTTT
CASSLDATDDSPLHF
>.|TRBJ2-3|.|TRBV7-2
TGTGCCAGCAGCAACAGCAGTACGCAGTATTTT
CASSNSSTQYF
>.|TRBJ1-6|.|TRBV11-2
TGTGCCAGCAGCTTAGGGTATCCCCTCCACTTT
CASSLGYPLHF
>.|TRBJ1-4|TRBD1|TRBV9
TGTGCCAGCAGCGGGACAGGGCAGGCAACTAATGAAAAACTGTTTTTT
CASSGTGQATNEKLFF
>.|TRBJ1-2|TRBD1|TRBV10-3
TGTGCCATCAGTGAGTCGAGATCCCGCGGACAGGGCTATGGCTACACCTTC
CAISESRSRGQGYGYTF
>few|TRBJ1-5|TRBD1|TRBV20-1
TGCAGTGCTATTCAAGGGGCAGGGGGTCAGCCCCAGCATTTT
CSAIQGAGGQPQHF
>.|TRBJ2-7|TRBD2|TRBV7-2
TGTGCCAGCAAATCTTCGGCTAGCGGGAGGTACGAGCAGTACTTC
CASKSSASGRYEQYF
>few|TRBJ1-1|.|TRBV20-1
TGCAGTGCCGCTACTACAGGGACCCCTGAAGCTTTCTTT
CSAATTGTPEAFF
>few|TRBJ2-3|TRBD2|TRBV12-3/TRBV12-4
TGTGCCAGCAGCCATGGACTAGCGGGAGAAGATACGCAGTATTTT
CASSHGLAGEDTQYF
>many|TRBJ2-7|.|TRBV27
TGTGCCAGCAGTTCCGGGGACGAGCAGTACTTC
CASSSGDEQYF
>.|TRBJ2-3|.|TRBV28
.
CASSLVGRGAEYF
>many|TRBJ2-3|TRBD2|TRBV7-2
TGTGCCAGCAGTTTTAGCGGGGGGGCCACAGATACGCAGTATTTT
CASSFSGGATDTQYF
>.|TRBJ2-5|.|TRBV5-1
TGCGCCAGCAGCTTGGCCGAGGGAGGTTCGGGAGAGACCCAGTACTTC
CASSLAEGGSGETQYF
>.|TRBJ2-5|.|TRBV7-2
TGTGCCAGCAGCTTAGCAGCCGGGGTATTGGAGACCCAGTACTTC
CASSLAAGVLETQYF
>once|TRBJ1-1|.|TRBV20-1
TGCAGTGCTAGAAGCATGAGCACTGAAGCTTTCTTT
CSARSMSTEAFF
>.|TRBJ2-3|.|TRBV4-2
TGTGCCAGCATCATGGGCAGCTCCCCTAGCACAGGTACGCAGTATTTT
CASIMGSSPSTGTQYF
>once|TRBJ1-6|.|TRBV3-1
TGTGCCAGCAGCCGGAGGACGGAGGATAATTCACCCCTCCACTTT
CASSRRTEDNSPLHF
>.|TRBJ2-3|.|TRBV20-1
TGCAGTGCTAGAGAGCCCCGGCGGTCAGATACGCAGTATTTT
CSAREPRRSDTQYF
>.|TRBJ1-2|.|TRBV4-1
TGCGCCAGCAGCCAATCAGGGGCGGTTGGCTACACCTTC
CASSQSGAVGYTF
>.|TRBJ2-3|TRBD2|TRBV29-1
TGCAGCGTTGCTGCGGGAGTCACAGATACGCAGTATTTT
CSVAAGVTDTQYF
>.|TRBJ2-7|.|TRBV29-1
TGCAGCGTTCGAACAGATCTTTCCTACGAGCAGTACTTC
CSVRTDLSYEQYF
>.|TRBJ2-1|.|TRBV7-2
TGTGCCAGCAGCTTAGGGGCCCCAAGCGGGCAATACAATGAGCAGTTCTTC
CASSLGAPSGQYNEQFF